This T cell receptor (beta chain) is drawn from a study of shared clonotypes between healthy human individuals. Study overall: Ranging from 18 to 49 in age, donors were a couple of women and a few men.

Points from the study as a whole: Non-shared clonotypes had lower generation probabilities than those shared by all four donors.

Profiled with immunoSEQ multiplex PCR; TCRdb holds only in-frame clones, not every one. The repertoire has some 900,000 clones, less than 85% of them found once; the top ten carry approximately 1.5%. The CDR3 spans 17 residues. V was pared by 2 bases and J by 4 bases, with 12 bases of the junction left unmatched. Germline lookup yields CDR1 SGHRS and CDR2 YFSETQ. With regard to this clone: No antigen is known for it.

The clonotype originates from a man aged 18 to 30 in good health. The sequencing sample was made of memory CD4+ T cells sorted from blood. Specified subset: CD45RA-negative fraction. The chain combines TRBV5-1 with TRBJ2-7; TRBD1 matches 10 bases. The CDR3 spells CASSFTFRTGGFYEQYF. DNA of the CDR3: TGCGCCAGCAGCTTTACCTTCAGGACAGGGGGATTTTACGAGCAGTACTTC.